A selection of T cell receptor beta chains follows, all from one sample in a study of long-term antiretroviral therapy in people with HIV. Clones were read by immunoSEQ multiplex PCR, and TCRdb kept only the in-frame ones, dropping some. The sample has under 20,000 clones, more than 85% seen once; the top ten hold roughly 8.3%. The sequencing here drew on unsorted PBMCs, taken 0.3 years after starting antiretroviral therapy. The source is a man aged 55-75 years with HIV. Both conserved end residues are part of each CDR3. D genes are given only for firm matches. Size is omitted from some rows. Given values are once, few, many or a class for expanded clones.

abundance	v_gene	j_gene	d_gene	CDR3nt	CDR3aa
.	TRBV18	TRBJ1-1	.	TGTGCCACCCTTGGTATTTCCGCTGAAGCTTTCTTT	CATLGISAEAFF
.	TRBV9	TRBJ2-1	.	TGTGCCAGCAGCGCTGGGGACGACAATGAGCAGTTCTTC	CASSAGDDNEQFF
.	TRBV11-3	TRBJ2-7	TRBD1	TGTGCCAGCAGCTTAGGGACAGGGACTGGCGAGCAGTACTTC	CASSLGTGTGEQYF
few	TRBV7-3	TRBJ1-6	TRBD1	TGTGCCAGCAGCCCAGGACAGGGCGAACCCCTCCACTTT	CASSPGQGEPLHF
once	TRBV18	TRBJ2-1	.	TGTGCCAGCTCACCCCTTTCCCAGGACTTCAACAATGAGCAGTTCTTC	CASSPLSQDFNNEQFF
.	TRBV5-6	TRBJ2-7	.	TGTGCCAGCAGCTTGGTCCCCTACGAGCAGTACTTC	CASSLVPYEQYF
.	TRBV7-9	TRBJ2-1	.	TGTGCCAGCAGCTTAGAACCCGGACGAAGCAATGAGCAGTTCTTC	CASSLEPGRSNEQFF
.	TRBV5-4	TRBJ2-5	TRBD1	TGTGCCAGCAGCCAGGGACAGAATCAAGAGACCCAGTACTTC	CASSQGQNQETQYF
.	TRBV7-3	TRBJ2-5	TRBD2	TGTGCCAGCAGCCGGGCGGGAGGGTCCCAAGAGACCCAGTACTTC	CASSRAGGSQETQYF
.	TRBV5-3	TRBJ1-5	.	TGTGCCAGAAGCCCCCTTCACAGGGCCAGCAATCAGCCCCAGCATTTT	CARSPLHRASNQPQHF
few	TRBV27	TRBJ2-7	TRBD1	TGTGCCAGCAGCTGGGACAGGGTAAGAGAGCAGTACTTC	CASSWDRVREQYF
once	TRBV5-6	TRBJ1-1	TRBD1	TGTGCCAGCAGCTTGGCCGGCAGGGGGCCTCGGGCTGAAGCTTTCTTT	CASSLAGRGPRAEAFF
once	TRBV7-2	TRBJ2-7	.	TGTGCCAGCAGCCCCGACGCACCTTTCTCCTACGAGCAGTACTTC	CASSPDAPFSYEQYF
.	TRBV7-2	TRBJ2-2	TRBD1	TGTGCCAGCAGTAAGGGGGCCGGCACCGGGGAGCTGTTTTTT	CASSKGAGTGELFF
.	TRBV6-4	TRBJ2-3	.	TGTGCCAGCAGTGACTCGGGGCACTTCACAGATACGCAGTATTTT	CASSDSGHFTDTQYF
few	TRBV28	TRBJ2-3	.	TGTGCCAGCAGTCCACCACGGGGTGGGTATGTCACAGATACGCAGTATTTT	CASSPPRGGYVTDTQYF
.	TRBV7-9	TRBJ1-2	.	TGTGCCATCCCCCACCCGACGGGGGGCTATGGCTACACCTTC	CAIPHPTGGYGYTF
.	TRBV6-5	TRBJ1-1	.	TGTGCCAGCAGTTATGCAGTCGATGAGGCTTTCTTT	CASSYAVDEAFF
.	TRBV5-4	TRBJ1-5	.	TGTGCCAGCAGCTTTACGGCCAGGGGTGGTCAGCCCCAGCATTTT	CASSFTARGGQPQHF
.	TRBV5-1	TRBJ2-3	.	TGCGCCAGCAGCTTCGTCAGGGTGGGAGATACGCAGTATTTT	CASSFVRVGDTQYF
.	TRBV2	TRBJ1-1	.	TGTGCCAGCAGGGGAAACTTGAACACTGAAGCTTTCTTT	CASRGNLNTEAFF
.	TRBV7-8	TRBJ2-2	.	TGTGCCAGCATACCCCGCCCGGACAGTCTAAACACCGGGGAGCTGTTTTTT	CASIPRPDSLNTGELFF
.	TRBV7-6	TRBJ2-7	.	TGTGCCAGCAGCTTTCTGGACGAGCAGTACTTC	CASSFLDEQYF
.	TRBV4-1	TRBJ2-1	.	TGCGCCAGCAGCCCCCGAACCCCACGCGGCTCCTACAATGAGCAGTTCTTC	CASSPRTPRGSYNEQFF
.	TRBV28	TRBJ1-4	TRBD1	TGTGCCAGCAATACTGGGACAGCCCGCCGTTGGACCACTAATGAAAAACTGTTTTTT	CASNTGTARRWTTNEKLFF
.	TRBV5-1	TRBJ2-3	.	TGCGCCAGCAGCTTGGATCAGGGTATAGATACGCAGTATTTT	CASSLDQGIDTQYF
.	TRBV5-4	TRBJ2-3	TRBD2	TGTGCCAGCACCATAGCGGGAGGGGGTAGCACAGATACGCAGTATTTT	CASTIAGGGSTDTQYF
.	TRBV9	TRBJ2-7	TRBD1	TGTGCCAGCAGCCCCGGACAGGGCCTGGGGGAGCAGTACTTC	CASSPGQGLGEQYF
once	TRBV7-3	TRBJ2-2	.	TGTGCCAGCAGCTCCGTAGGGGGGGCGGACACCGGGGAGCTGTTTTTT	CASSSVGGADTGELFF
.	TRBV18	TRBJ1-1	.	TGTGCCAGCTCACCACAGGGAGCTTTCTTT	CASSPQGAFF
.	TRBV6-5	TRBJ2-5	TRBD2	TGTGCCAGCAGTTACTCAGCGGGGGACGGGGAGACCCAGTACTTC	CASSYSAGDGETQYF
.	TRBV14	TRBJ2-7	.	TGTGCCAGCAGCCCGTCGCTGGGGGATAGAATCTACGAGCAGTACTTC	CASSPSLGDRIYEQYF
.	TRBV4-1	TRBJ2-7	.	TGCGCCAGCAGCCGTTCAGGTCAGAGCTCCTACGAGCAGTACTTC	CASSRSGQSSYEQYF